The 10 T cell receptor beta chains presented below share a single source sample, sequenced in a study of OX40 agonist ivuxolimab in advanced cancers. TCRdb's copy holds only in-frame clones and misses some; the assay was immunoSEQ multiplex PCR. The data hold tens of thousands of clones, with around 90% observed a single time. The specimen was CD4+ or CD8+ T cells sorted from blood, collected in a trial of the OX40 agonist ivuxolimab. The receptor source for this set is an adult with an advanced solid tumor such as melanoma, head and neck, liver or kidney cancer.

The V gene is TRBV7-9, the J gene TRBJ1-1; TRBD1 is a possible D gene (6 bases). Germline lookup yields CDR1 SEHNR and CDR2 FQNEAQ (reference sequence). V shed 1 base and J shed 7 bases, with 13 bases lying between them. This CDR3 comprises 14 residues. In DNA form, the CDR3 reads TGTGCCAGCAGCTTAGGGACAGTGAAGCTTGAAGCTTTCTTT. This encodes CASSLGTVKLEAFF.

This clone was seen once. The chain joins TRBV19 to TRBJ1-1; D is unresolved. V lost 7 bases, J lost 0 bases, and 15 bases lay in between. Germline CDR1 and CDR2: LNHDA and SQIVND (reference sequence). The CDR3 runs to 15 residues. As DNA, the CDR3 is TGTGCCAGTACCCCCTTGCCCCCCTTGAACACTGAAGCTTTCTTT. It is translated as CASTPLPPLNTEAFF.

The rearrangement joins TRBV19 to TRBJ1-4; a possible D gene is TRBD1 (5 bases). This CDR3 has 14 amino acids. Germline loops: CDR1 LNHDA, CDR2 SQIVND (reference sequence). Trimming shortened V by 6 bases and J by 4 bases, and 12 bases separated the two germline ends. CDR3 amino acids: CASRSGTFNEKLFF. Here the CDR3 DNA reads TGTGCCAGTAGGTCAGGGACCTTTAATGAAAAACTGTTTTTT.

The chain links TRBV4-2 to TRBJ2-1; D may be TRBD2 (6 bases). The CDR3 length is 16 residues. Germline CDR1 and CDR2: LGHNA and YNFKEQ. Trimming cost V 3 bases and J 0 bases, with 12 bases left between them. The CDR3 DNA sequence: TGTGCCAGCAGCCAGGATAGCGGAAGCTCCTACAATGAGCAGTTCTTC. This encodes CASSQDSGSSYNEQFF.

The CDR3 loop reads CASSPTLAGGGAGANVLTF. DNA of the CDR3: TGTGCCAGCAGTCCTACACTAGCGGGAGGGGGTGCTGGGGCCAACGTCCTGACTTTC. This chain connects TRBV9 to TRBJ2-6; 13 nucleotides match TRBD2. In germline, CDR1 is SGDLS, CDR2 YYNGEE. CDR3 length equals 19 residues. Unmatched junction bases numbered 10, after V lost 5 bases and J lost 2 bases.

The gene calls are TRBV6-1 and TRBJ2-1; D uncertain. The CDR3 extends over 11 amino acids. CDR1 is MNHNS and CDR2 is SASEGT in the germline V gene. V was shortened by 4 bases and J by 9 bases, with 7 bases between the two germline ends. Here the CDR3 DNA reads TGTGCCAGCAGTGGAGCGAGTGAGCAGTTCTTC. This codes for CASSGASEQFF.

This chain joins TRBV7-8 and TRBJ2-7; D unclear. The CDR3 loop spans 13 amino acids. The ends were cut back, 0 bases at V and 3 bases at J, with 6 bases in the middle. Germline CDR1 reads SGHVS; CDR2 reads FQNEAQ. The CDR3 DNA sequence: TGTGCCAGCAGCTTAGCTGAAGTCTACGAGCAGTACTTC. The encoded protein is CASSLAEVYEQYF.

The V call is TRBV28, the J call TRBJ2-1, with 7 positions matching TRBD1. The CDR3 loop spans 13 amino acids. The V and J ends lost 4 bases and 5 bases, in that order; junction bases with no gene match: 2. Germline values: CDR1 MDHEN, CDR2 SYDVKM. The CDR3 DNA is TGTGCCAGCAGTTCCGGACAGGACAATGAGCAGTTCTTC. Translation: CASSSGQDNEQFF.

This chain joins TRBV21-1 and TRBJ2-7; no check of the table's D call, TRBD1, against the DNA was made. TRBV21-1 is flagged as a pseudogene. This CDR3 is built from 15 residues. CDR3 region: CASSNQGVVAYEQYF. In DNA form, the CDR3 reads TGTGCCAGCAGCAATCAGGGGGTCGTCGCCTACGAGCAGTACTTC.

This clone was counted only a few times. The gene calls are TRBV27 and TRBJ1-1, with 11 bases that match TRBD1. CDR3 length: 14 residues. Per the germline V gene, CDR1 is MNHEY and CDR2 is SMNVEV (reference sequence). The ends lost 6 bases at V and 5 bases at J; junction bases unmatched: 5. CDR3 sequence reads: CASRPGTGGTEAFF. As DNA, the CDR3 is TGTGCCAGCAGGCCTGGGACAGGGGGAACTGAAGCTTTCTTT.